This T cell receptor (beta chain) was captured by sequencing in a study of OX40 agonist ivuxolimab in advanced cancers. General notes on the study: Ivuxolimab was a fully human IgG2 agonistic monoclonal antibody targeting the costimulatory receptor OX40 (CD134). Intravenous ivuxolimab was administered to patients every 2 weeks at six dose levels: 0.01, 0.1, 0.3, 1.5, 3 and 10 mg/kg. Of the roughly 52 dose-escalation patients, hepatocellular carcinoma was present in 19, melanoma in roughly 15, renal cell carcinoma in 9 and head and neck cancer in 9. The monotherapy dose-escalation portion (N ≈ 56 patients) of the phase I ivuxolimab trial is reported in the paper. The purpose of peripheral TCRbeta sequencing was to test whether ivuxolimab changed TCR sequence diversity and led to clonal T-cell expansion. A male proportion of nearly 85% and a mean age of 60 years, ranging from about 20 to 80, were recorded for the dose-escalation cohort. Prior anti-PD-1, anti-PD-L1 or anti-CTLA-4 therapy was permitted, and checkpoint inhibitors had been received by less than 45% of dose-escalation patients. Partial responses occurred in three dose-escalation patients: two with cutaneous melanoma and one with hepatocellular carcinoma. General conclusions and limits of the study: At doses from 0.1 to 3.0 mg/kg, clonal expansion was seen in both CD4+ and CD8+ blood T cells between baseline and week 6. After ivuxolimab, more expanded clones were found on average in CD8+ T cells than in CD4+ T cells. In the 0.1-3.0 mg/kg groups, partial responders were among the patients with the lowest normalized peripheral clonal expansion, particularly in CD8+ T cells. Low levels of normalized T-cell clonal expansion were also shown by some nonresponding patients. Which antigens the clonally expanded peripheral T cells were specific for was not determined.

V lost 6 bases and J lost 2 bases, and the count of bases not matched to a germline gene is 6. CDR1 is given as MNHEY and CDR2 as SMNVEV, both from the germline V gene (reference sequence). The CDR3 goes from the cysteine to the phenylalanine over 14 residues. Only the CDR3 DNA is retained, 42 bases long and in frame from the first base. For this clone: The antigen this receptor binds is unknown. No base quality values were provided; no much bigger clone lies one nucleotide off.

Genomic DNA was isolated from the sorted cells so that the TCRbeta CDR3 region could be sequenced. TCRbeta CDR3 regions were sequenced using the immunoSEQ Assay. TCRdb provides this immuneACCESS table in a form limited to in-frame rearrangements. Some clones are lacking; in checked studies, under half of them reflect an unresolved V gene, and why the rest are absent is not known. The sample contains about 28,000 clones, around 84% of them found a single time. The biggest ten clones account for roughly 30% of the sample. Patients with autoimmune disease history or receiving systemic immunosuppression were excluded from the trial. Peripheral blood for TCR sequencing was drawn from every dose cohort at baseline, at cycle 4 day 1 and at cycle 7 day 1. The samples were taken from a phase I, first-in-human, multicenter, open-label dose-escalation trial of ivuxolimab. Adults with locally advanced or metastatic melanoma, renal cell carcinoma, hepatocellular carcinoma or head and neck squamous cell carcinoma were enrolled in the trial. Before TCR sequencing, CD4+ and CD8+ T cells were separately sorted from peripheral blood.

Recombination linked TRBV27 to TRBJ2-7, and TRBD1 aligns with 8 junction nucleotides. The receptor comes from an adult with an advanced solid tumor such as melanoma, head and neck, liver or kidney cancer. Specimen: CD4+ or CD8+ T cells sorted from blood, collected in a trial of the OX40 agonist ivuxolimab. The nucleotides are TGTGCCAGCAGGCAAGGGACAGGCCCCTACGAGCAGTACTTC. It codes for CASRQGTGPYEQYF.